This entry concerns a single TCR beta chain. Its antigen is unidentified. The data belong to a study of graft-versus-host responses after intestinal transplantation. Study as a whole: All recipients got anti-thymocyte globulin induction, then tacrolimus and steroids for approximately three years.

TCRdb keeps only in-frame clones here, not all; method: immunoSEQ multiplex PCR. There are around 89,000 clones in the sample; roughly 92% occur only once, and roughly 0.4% lies in the top ten. CDR1 is SQVTM and CDR2 is ANQGSEA in the germline V gene. Trimming removed 0 bases from V and 8 bases from J, with 19 bases in between. This CDR3 region has 15 residues. The clonotype was recovered from a human donor who was the organ donor for an intestinal transplant. The material sequenced was unstimulated CD8+ T cells sorted from spleen or lymph node cells, taken before transplant. V usage is TRBV29-1 and J usage is TRBJ1-1; possibly TRBD1 for D (6 bases). CDR3 region: CSVEDRGAPSLEAFF. CDR3 DNA: TGCAGCGTTGAAGATCGGGGGGCGCCGAGTTTAGAAGCTTTCTTT.